The text below deals with one TCR beta chain. Its antigen is as yet unknown. The sample comes from a study of shared clonotypes between healthy human individuals. Whole-study context: The study used three CD4 naive, three CD4 memory, two CD8 naive and one CD8 memory plate per donor.

DNA at about 210 ng, 30,000 or so T cell genomes, went into sorted-subset replicate PCRs. Profiled with immunoSEQ multiplex PCR; TCRdb holds only in-frame clones, not every one. This sample has fewer than 2.5 million clones, with under 95% found just once. The CDR3 covers 14 residues. V was clipped by 5 bases and J by 8 bases; unmatched bases: 10. From germline, CDR1 is MDHEN and CDR2 SYDVKM. Study results and caveats: Naive subsets generally had larger estimated richness than memory subsets. Though the depth was large, rarefaction showed that sorted-subset sequencing was incomplete.

This TCR came from a man younger than 30 in good health. Some clones in this sample may be carry-over from other donors' samples. The chain employs TRBV28 and TRBJ1-2, with TRBD1 identical over 8 bases. Material for sequencing was naive CD4+ T cells from PBMCs. Subset described: CD45RA+ positively selected. CDR3 region: CASSLRRQGWGYTF. DNA for the CDR3: TGTGCCAGCAGTCTCCGGAGACAGGGGTGGGGCTACACCTTC.